This passage covers 15 T cell receptor beta chains from one sample sequenced in a study of OX40 agonist ivuxolimab in advanced cancers. Assay used: immunoSEQ multiplex PCR; TCRdb lists only in-frame clones, some missing. This repertoire shows tens of thousands of clones, roughly 90% found once; its top ten account for 5.5% to 7.5%. Sequencing used CD4+ or CD8+ T cells sorted from blood, obtained in a trial of the OX40 agonist ivuxolimab. These receptor sequences come from an adult with an advanced solid tumor such as melanoma, head and neck, liver or kidney cancer.

The chain carries TRBV29-1 and TRBJ1-1; D is unresolved. CDR1 and CDR2 from the germline V gene are SQVTM and ANQGSEA. This CDR3 is built from 12 residues. V was trimmed by 5 bases and J by 3 bases, leaving 10 bases between them. The CDR3 spells CSVNPGDTEAFF. The CDR3 DNA is TGCAGCGTTAATCCGGGTGACACTGAAGCTTTCTTT.

The chain uses TRBV27 and TRBJ1-5; D is undetermined. The CDR3 is 14 residues long. CDR1 is MNHEY and CDR2 is SMNVEV in the germline V gene (reference sequence). Trimming left V 5 bases short and J 6 bases short, with 14 bases between. CDR3 sequence reads: CASSPLPVGQPQHF. The CDR3 DNA follows: TGTGCCAGCAGTCCCCTCCCGGTAGGTCAGCCCCAGCATTTT.

This clone was seen only once. The CDR3 is CASSLDLADNQETQYF. As DNA, the CDR3 is TGTGCCAGCAGCTTAGACCTAGCGGACAACCAAGAGACCCAGTACTTC. V is TRBV7-2 and J is TRBJ2-5; 7 nucleotides match TRBD2. Germline CDR1 reads SGHTA; CDR2 reads FQGNSA. The CDR3 length is 16 residues. The junction had 5 bases not matched to a gene; V was cut back by 1 base and J by 0 bases.

The CDR3 region has the DNA TGTGCCAGCAGCTGGGTGACAGGGAGTCAAGAGACCCAGTACTTC. Residues: CASSWVTGSQETQYF. The genes are TRBV11-2 and TRBJ2-5, with 7 bases fitting TRBD1. This CDR3 comprises 15 residues. The V segment lost 4 bases and the J segment 2 bases; nucleotides outside the gene matches: 7. Per germline, CDR1 SGHAT and CDR2 FQNNGV.

This chain connects TRBV11-3 to TRBJ2-3; weak D call: TRBD2 (5 bases). CDR1 and CDR2 (germline): SGHNT, YENEEA. The CDR3 totals 14 residues. The V gene lost 4 bases and the J gene lost 3 bases, with 11 bases spanning the gap. The CDR3 here is CASSWTLYTDTQYF. The CDR3 bases are TGTGCCAGCAGCTGGACTCTCTATACAGATACGCAGTATTTT. Supplemented by reference TRBV11-3 and TRBJ2-3, the full variable domain reads EAGVVQSPRYKIIEKKQPVAFWCNPISGHNTLYWYLQNLGQGPELLIRYENEEAVDDSQLPKDRFSAERLKGVDSTLKIQPAELGDSAVYLCASSWTLYTDTQYFGPGTRLTVL.

V is TRBV5-6 and J is TRBJ2-7, with 7 bases fitting TRBD2. The CDR3 is 14 residues long. CDR1 SGHDT and CDR2 YYEEEE come from the germline V gene. With V trimmed by 3 bases and J by 5 bases, 8 bases remained unmatched. CDR3 in DNA: TGTGCCAGCAGCTCGACTAGCTTGGTCCACGAGCAGTACTTC. This gives the protein CASSSTSLVHEQYF. Based on the CDR3 plus reference TRBV5-6 and TRBJ2-7, the full variable domain is DAGVTQSPTHLIKTRGQQVTLRCSPKSGHDTVSWYQQALGQGPQFIFQYYEEEERQRGNFPDRFSGHQFPNYSSELNVNALLLGDSALYLCASSSTSLVHEQYFGPGTRLTVT.

The V gene is TRBV9, the J gene TRBJ2-5; the match to TRBD2 covers 7 bases. The germline V gene encodes CDR1 SGDLS and CDR2 YYNGEE. The CDR3 covers 15 residues. J lost 5 bases, V lost 4 bases, and 11 bases had no gene match. The chain's CDR3 is CASSPAGLPTETQYF. CDR3 DNA sequence: TGTGCCAGCAGCCCAGCGGGACTTCCCACGGAGACCCAGTACTTC.

This clone was counted a single time. The chain combines TRBV25-1 with TRBJ2-5; D might be TRBD2 (5 bases). Per germline, CDR1 MGHDK and CDR2 SYGVNS. Trimming removed 3 bases from V and 7 bases from J, with 15 bases in between. There are 14 residues in the CDR3. CDR3 amino acids: CASSDGGPFWTQYF. Here the CDR3 DNA reads TGTGCCAGCAGTGACGGCGGGCCCTTCTGGACCCAGTACTTC.

The V call is TRBV27, the J call TRBJ2-5, with D possibly matching TRBD1 (6 bases). Trimming took off 2 bases at V and 5 bases at J, with 15 bases between the two ends. The CDR3 spans 15 residues. The germline CDR1 and CDR2 sequences are MNHEY and SMNVEV (reference sequence). CDR3 sequence: CASSLAQGSLETQYF. For the CDR3, the DNA is TGTGCCAGCAGTTTAGCCCAGGGGAGTTTGGAGACCCAGTACTTC.

This chain uses TRBV28 with TRBJ2-1; 7 nucleotides match TRBD2. Trimming at V came to 6 bases and at J to 5 bases, leaving 10 bases not matched to a gene. The CDR3 has 15 amino acids. In germline, CDR1 is MDHEN, CDR2 SYDVKM. CDR3 residues: CASRSLAAYNNEQFF. The CDR3, as DNA: TGTGCCAGCAGATCGCTAGCGGCTTACAACAATGAGCAGTTCTTC.

CDR3 DNA sequence: TGCGCCAGCAGCCCCTTACCTGGGACGGCCGATTACTATGGCTACACCTTC. This gives the protein CASSPLPGTADYYGYTF. This chain links TRBV4-1 with TRBJ1-2; maybe TRBD1 (5 bases). The V end lost 4 bases, the J end lost 3 bases, and 21 bases lay between the germline ends. Germline V gives CDR1 MGHRA, CDR2 YSYEKL. CDR3 length: 17 residues.

J is TRBJ2-2 and V is TRBV5-1, with 9 bases matching TRBD1. CDR3 length equals 16 residues. The germline V gene has CDR1 SGHRS and CDR2 YFSETQ. With 4 bases clipped from V and 3 bases from J, the junction kept 7 bases outside the gene matches. CDR3 DNA sequence: TGCGCCAGCAGCGCGCTCGGGACAGGGTACACCGGGGAGCTGTTTTTT. Protein sequence: CASSALGTGYTGELFF.

V is TRBV9 and J is TRBJ1-2, with 7 nucleotides matching TRBD1. Germline values: CDR1 SGDLS, CDR2 YYNGEE. Trimming took 1 base from V and 0 from J; bases not matched to a gene: 12. CDR3 length equals 18 residues. The CDR3 bases are TGTGCCAGCAGCGTATTCCGACAGGGAAAGAAAGCTAACTATGGCTACACCTTC. Its protein is CASSVFRQGKKANYGYTF.

V is TRBV5-6 and J is TRBJ1-2, with 8 bases fitting TRBD1. In germline, CDR1 is SGHDT, CDR2 YYEEEE. This CDR3 comprises 15 residues. V lost 0 bases to trimming and J lost 5 bases; unmatched junction nucleotides: 6. The CDR3 DNA sequence: TGTGCCAGCAGCTTGGGACAGGGGCACGGGTATGGCTACACCTTC. This sequence encodes CASSLGQGHGYGYTF.

This clone was detected once. The chain combines TRBV7-9 with TRBJ2-2; no clear D. Per the germline V gene, CDR1 is SEHNR and CDR2 is FQNEAQ (reference sequence). The ends were cut back, 1 base at V and 8 bases at J, with 14 bases in the middle. This CDR3 comprises 15 residues. Here the CDR3 reads CASSLGGTSVGELFF. CDR3 nucleotides: TGTGCCAGCAGCTTAGGAGGCACCTCTGTGGGGGAGCTGTTTTTT.